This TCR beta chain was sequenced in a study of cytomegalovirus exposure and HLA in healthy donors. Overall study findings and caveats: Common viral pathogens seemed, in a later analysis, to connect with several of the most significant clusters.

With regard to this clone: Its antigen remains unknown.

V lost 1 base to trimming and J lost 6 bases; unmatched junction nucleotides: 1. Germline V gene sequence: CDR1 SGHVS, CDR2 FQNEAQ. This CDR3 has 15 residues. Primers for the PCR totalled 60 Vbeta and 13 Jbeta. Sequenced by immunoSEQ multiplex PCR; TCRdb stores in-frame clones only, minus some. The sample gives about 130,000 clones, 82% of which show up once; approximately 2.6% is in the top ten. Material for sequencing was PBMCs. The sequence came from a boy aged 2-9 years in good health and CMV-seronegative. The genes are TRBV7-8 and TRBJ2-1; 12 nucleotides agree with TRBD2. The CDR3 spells CASSLVGLAGNEQFF. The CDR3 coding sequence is TGTGCCAGCAGCTTAGTGGGACTAGCGGGCAATGAGCAGTTCTTC.